This TCR beta chain was obtained from a study of CD4 T cells in relation to SARS-CoV-2 and coronaviruses. The CDR3 length is 17 residues. Per the germline V gene, CDR1 is SGHAT and CDR2 is FQNNGV. V shed 2 bases and J 9 bases; nucleotides not matched to a gene: 11. The table lists this clone with a count of one. As yet, its antigen is unknown. Before the COVID-19 pandemic, during about 2011-2019, CD4+ T cells were taken from unexposed donors. Isolation of CD4+ T cells took place after about 9 days in culture. Profiled with immunoSEQ multiplex PCR; TCRdb holds only in-frame clones, not every one. The sample includes roughly 25,000 clones, more than 60% of them seen just once.

The sample was CD4+ T cells from PBMCs, cultured in vitro. The chain joins TRBV11-2 to TRBJ2-1, with 12 bases identical to TRBD1. This receptor was obtained from a human donor in good health. CDR3 sequence: CASSLWSLGTGGGEQFF. The CDR3 nucleotides read TGTGCCAGCAGCTTATGGTCTTTGGGGACAGGGGGCGGTGAGCAGTTCTTC.